These 17 T cell receptor beta chains share one sample of origin, sequenced in a study of CD8+ T cells in alopecia areata. TCR sequencing used cDNA made by reverse transcription of extracted RNA. TCRdb's copy holds only in-frame clones and misses some; the assay was immunoSEQ multiplex PCR. The table has about 140,000 clones, around three fifths seen once; the top ten hold about 6.8%. The sample consisted of CD4+ T cells sorted from blood, taken at week 0. The receptor set was obtained from a human donor with alopecia areata.

The rearrangement joins TRBV5-4 to TRBJ2-1; D may be TRBD2 (6 bases). Germline CDR1 reads SGHNT; CDR2 reads YYREEE (reference sequence). CDR3 size: 16 residues. Between the trimmed V and J ends, which lost 4 bases and 0 bases, there was a span of 14 bases. CDR3 sequence (DNA): TGTGCCAGCAGCGACCCCACGGGGGTCTCCTACAATGAGCAGTTCTTC. This gives the protein CASSDPTGVSYNEQFF. The full variable domain, its missing parts supplied by reference TRBV5-4 and TRBJ2-1, is ETGVTQSPTHLIKTRGQQVTLRCSSQSGHNTVSWYQQALGQGPQFIFQYYREEENGRGNFPPRFSGLQFPNYSSELNVNALELDDSALYLCASSDPTGVSYNEQFFGPGTRLTVL.

This clone has only a few counts. The CDR3 DNA sequence: TGTGCCATCAGTCGGGGCGACGGCTACACCTTC. This gives the protein CAISRGDGYTF. V usage is TRBV10-3 and J usage is TRBJ1-2; a possible D gene is TRBD1 (5 bases). The V gene's germline CDR1 is ENHRY and CDR2 SYGVKD. The CDR3 extends over 11 amino acids. With 5 bases removed from V and 8 bases from J, the gap between germline ends came to 9 bases.

The chain is built from TRBV5-1 and TRBJ1-1; D gene ambiguous. This CDR3 has 15 residues. In germline, CDR1 is SGHRS, CDR2 YFSETQ. Trimming took 0 bases from V and 1 from J, leaving 10 bases between them. The CDR3 loop reads CASSLGFGENTEAFF. Written as DNA, the CDR3 is TGCGCCAGCAGCTTGGGGTTTGGGGAGAACACTGAAGCTTTCTTT.

This chain joins TRBV7-9 and TRBJ1-1; TRBD1 might be the D (5 bases). This CDR3 has 14 residues. The germline V and J ends were trimmed by 4 bases and 4 bases, with 13 bases remaining between them. Germline CDR1 reads SEHNR; CDR2 reads FQNEAQ (reference sequence). In DNA form, the CDR3 reads TGTGCCAGCAGCTACCTCAGGGTTGGCACTGAAGCTTTCTTT. Translation: CASSYLRVGTEAFF. Full variable domain (rest looked up from reference TRBV7-9 and TRBJ1-1): DTGVSQNPRHKITKRGQNVTFRCDPISEHNRLYWYRQTLGQGPEFLTYFQNEAQLEKSRLLSDRFSAERPKGSFSTLEIQRTEQGDSAMYLCASSYLRVGTEAFFGQGTRLTVV.

The chain carries TRBV6-5 and TRBJ2-7; 10 bases line up with TRBD2. Germline V lookup: CDR1 MNHEY, CDR2 SVGAGI. The CDR3 extends over 15 amino acids. J lost 4 bases, V lost 5 bases, and 8 bases had no gene match. CDR3 protein: CASSPAGTSAYEQYF. The CDR3, as DNA: TGTGCCAGCAGTCCTGCTGGGACTAGCGCTTACGAGCAGTACTTC.

This chain connects TRBV2 to TRBJ2-5; D unclear. This CDR3 is 13 amino acids long. V lost 0 bases, J lost 7 bases, and 9 bases lay in between. The germline V gene encodes CDR1 SNHLY and CDR2 FYNNEI. CDR3 sequence reads: CASSEAPARTQYF. The CDR3, as DNA: TGTGCCAGCAGTGAAGCCCCTGCACGGACCCAGTACTTC. The entire variable domain, with the rest obtained from reference TRBV2 and TRBJ2-5, is as follows: EPEVTQTPSHQVTQMGQEVILRCVPISNHLYFYWYRQILGQKVEFLVSFYNNEISEKSEIFDDQFSVERPDGSNFTLKIRSTKLEDSAMYFCASSEAPARTQYFGPGTRLLVL.

This clone was detected a few times. J is TRBJ2-1 and V is TRBV29-1; 12 bases match TRBD2. The V segment lost 5 bases and the J segment 6 bases; nucleotides outside the gene matches: 8. Germline V gives CDR1 SQVTM, CDR2 ANQGSEA. This CDR3 spans 15 amino acids. CDR3 amino acids: CSVSQTSGGRNEQFF. The CDR3 DNA follows: TGCAGCGTTTCCCAGACTAGCGGGGGCCGCAATGAGCAGTTCTTC.

In its sample, this clone was seen a few times. The chain uses TRBV2 and TRBJ1-5, with unresolved D. The V end was cut by 6 bases, the J end by 4 bases, with 7 bases between. The CDR3 consists of 12 residues. Germline lookup yields CDR1 SNHLY and CDR2 FYNNEI. The CDR3 loop is CASRDWNQPQHF. The CDR3 coding sequence is TGTGCCAGCAGGGACTGGAATCAGCCCCAGCATTTT.

The chain couples TRBV4-1 to TRBJ1-5; maybe TRBD1 (5 bases). From germline, CDR1 is MGHRA and CDR2 YSYEKL. CDR3 size: 16 residues. The V gene lost 0 bases and the J gene lost 5 bases, with 14 bases spanning the gap. The CDR3 is CASSQDPPQVYQPQHF. The CDR3 region has the DNA TGCGCCAGCAGCCAAGATCCGCCACAGGTGTATCAGCCCCAGCATTTT.

The DNA of the CDR3 is TGTGCCAGCAGCTTAGGAGGGACAGGGGATTCACCCCTCCACTTT. It yields the protein CASSLGGTGDSPLHF. The V call is TRBV7-9, the J call TRBJ1-6, with 10 positions matching TRBD1. This CDR3 is built from 15 residues. J gave up 8 bases and V 1 base, and 2 bases lay outside the gene matches. Germline V gene data show CDR1 as SEHNR and CDR2 as FQNEAQ (reference sequence).

This clone was picked up a small number of times. V gene TRBV7-3 combines with J gene TRBJ2-1, with TRBD2 matching over 10 bases. The V segment lost 2 bases and the J segment 6 bases; nucleotides outside the gene matches: 4. CDR1 SGHTA and CDR2 FQGTGA come from the germline V gene. This CDR3 spans 15 amino acids. DNA for the CDR3: TGTGCCAGCAGCTTATCAGGACTAGCGGTCAATGAGCAGTTCTTC. It encodes CASSLSGLAVNEQFF.

The V gene is TRBV7-2, the J gene TRBJ1-2; D call uncertain. CDR3 size: 15 residues. V dropped 5 bases and J dropped 7 bases, with 20 bases sitting between them. Germline V lookup: CDR1 SGHTA, CDR2 FQGNSA. The chain's CDR3 is CASSPTSPPRSGYTF. The CDR3 bases are TGTGCCAGCAGCCCTACTAGCCCACCCCGGAGTGGCTACACCTTC.

The chain recombines TRBV18 with TRBJ1-5, with a tentative D call TRBD1 (6 bases). CDR3 length: 14 residues. CDR1 and CDR2 from the germline V gene are KGHSH and LQKENI. The V and J ends lost 2 bases and 3 bases respectively, with 8 bases between them. CDR3 amino acids: CASSPGGPNQPQHF. The CDR3 nucleotides are TGTGCCAGCTCACCAGGGGGGCCCAATCAGCCCCAGCATTTT.

The CDR3 loop is CASSRTGSPGELFF. CDR3 DNA: TGCGCCAGCAGCCGAACAGGGTCCCCCGGGGAGCTGTTTTTT. The chain recombines TRBV4-3 with TRBJ2-2; TRBD1 might be the D (6 bases). The ends were cut back, 4 bases at V and 6 bases at J, with 12 bases in the middle. Per the germline V gene, CDR1 is LGHNA and CDR2 is YSLEER. The CDR3 loop spans 14 amino acids.

This rearrangement joins TRBV11-2 to TRBJ2-7, with D perhaps TRBD1 (5 bases). The germline V gene has CDR1 SGHAT and CDR2 FQNNGV. V lost 5 bases and J 9 bases, leaving 8 bases between the germline ends. The CDR3 spans 10 residues. CDR3 coding DNA: TGTGCCAGCAGCCGAACAGGGCAGTACTTC. Its protein product is CASSRTGQYF.

The chain carries TRBV21-1 and TRBJ2-7; the D segment call TRBD1 is taken from the table without a DNA check. TRBV21-1 is a known pseudogene. This CDR3 is built from 14 residues. DNA of the CDR3: TGTGCCAGCAGTGAGGACAGGGACCTCTGCGAGCAGTACTTC. Translating it yields CASSEDRDLCEQYF.

This clone was seen a few times. Other DNA sequences of this sample code for an identical CDR3. The V call is TRBV29-1, the J call TRBJ2-7; weak D call: TRBD1 (7 bases). V was trimmed by 0 bases and J by 6 bases, leaving 12 bases between them. The CDR3 loop spans 13 amino acids. Germline CDR1 SQVTM, CDR2 ANQGSEA. This CDR3 is CSVEERQGGEQYF. In DNA, the CDR3 is TGCAGCGTTGAAGAAAGACAGGGAGGCGAGCAGTACTTC.